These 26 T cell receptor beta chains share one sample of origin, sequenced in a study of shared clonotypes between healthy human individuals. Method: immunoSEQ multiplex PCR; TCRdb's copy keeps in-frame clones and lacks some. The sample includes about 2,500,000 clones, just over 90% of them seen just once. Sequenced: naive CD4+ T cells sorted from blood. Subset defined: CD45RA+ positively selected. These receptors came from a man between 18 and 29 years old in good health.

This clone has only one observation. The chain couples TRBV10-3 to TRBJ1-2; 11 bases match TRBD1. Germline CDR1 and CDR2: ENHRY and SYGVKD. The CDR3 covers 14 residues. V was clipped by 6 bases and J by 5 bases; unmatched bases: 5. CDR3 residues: CAISDGQGAYGYTF. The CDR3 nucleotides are TGTGCCATCAGCGATGGACAGGGGGCGTATGGCTACACCTTC.

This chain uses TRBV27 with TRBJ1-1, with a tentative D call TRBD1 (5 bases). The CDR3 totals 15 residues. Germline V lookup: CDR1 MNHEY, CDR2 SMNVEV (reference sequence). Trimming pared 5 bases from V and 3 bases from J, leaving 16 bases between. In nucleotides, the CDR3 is TGTGCCAGCAGTCTCAGGGTTAGTTGGGACACTGAAGCTTTCTTT. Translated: CASSLRVSWDTEAFF.

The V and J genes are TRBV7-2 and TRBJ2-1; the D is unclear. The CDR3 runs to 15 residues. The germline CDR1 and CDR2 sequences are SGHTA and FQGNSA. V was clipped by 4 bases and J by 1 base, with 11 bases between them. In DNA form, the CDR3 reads TGTGCCAGCAGCTCCGGTCTCCCGTCCTACAATGAGCAGTTCTTC. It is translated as CASSSGLPSYNEQFF.

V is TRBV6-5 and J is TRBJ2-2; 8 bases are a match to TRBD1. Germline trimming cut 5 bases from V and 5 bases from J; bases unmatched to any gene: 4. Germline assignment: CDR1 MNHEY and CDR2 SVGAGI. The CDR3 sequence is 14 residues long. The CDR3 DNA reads TGTGCCAGCAGTACCACAGGGGGGACCGGGGAGCTGTTTTTT. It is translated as CASSTTGGTGELFF.

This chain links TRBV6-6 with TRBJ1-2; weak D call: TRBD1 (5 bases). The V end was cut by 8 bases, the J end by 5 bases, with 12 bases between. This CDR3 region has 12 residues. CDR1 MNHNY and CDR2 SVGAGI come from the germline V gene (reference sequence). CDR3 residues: CASAIWGYGYTF. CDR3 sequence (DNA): TGTGCCAGCGCGATTTGGGGGTATGGCTACACCTTC.

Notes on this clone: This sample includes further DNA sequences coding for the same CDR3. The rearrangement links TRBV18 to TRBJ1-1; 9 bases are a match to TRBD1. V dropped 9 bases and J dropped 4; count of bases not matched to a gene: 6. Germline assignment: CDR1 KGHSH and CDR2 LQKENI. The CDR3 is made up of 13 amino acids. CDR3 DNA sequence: TGTGCCAGTTCAACGGACAGGGGCACTGAAGCTTTCTTT. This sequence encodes CASSTDRGTEAFF. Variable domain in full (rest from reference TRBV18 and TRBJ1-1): NAGVMQNPRHLVRRRGQEARLRCSPMKGHSHVYWYRQLPEEGLKFMVYLQKENIIDESGMPKERFSAEFPKEGPSILRIQQVVRGDSAAYFCASSTDRGTEAFFGQGTRLTVV.

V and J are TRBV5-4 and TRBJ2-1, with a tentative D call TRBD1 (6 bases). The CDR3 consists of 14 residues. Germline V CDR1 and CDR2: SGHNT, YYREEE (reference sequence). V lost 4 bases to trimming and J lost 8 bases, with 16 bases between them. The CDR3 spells CASSSPGQGDEQFF. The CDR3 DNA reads TGTGCCAGCAGCAGCCCGGGACAAGGGGATGAGCAGTTCTTC.

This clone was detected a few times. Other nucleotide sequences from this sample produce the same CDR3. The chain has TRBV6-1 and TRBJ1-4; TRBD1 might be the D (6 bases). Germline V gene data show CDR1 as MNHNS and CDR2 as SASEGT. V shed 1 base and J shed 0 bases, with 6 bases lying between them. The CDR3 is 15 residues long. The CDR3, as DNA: TGTGCCAGCAGTGAAGGGACAGCAACTAATGAAAAACTGTTTTTT. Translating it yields CASSEGTATNEKLFF.

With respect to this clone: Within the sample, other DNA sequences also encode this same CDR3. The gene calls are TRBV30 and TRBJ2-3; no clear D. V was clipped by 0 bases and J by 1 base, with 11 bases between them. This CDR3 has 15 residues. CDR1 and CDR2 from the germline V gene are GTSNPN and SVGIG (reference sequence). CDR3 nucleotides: TGTGCCTGGAGTGTAGGTGGCGGACGCACAGATACGCAGTATTTT. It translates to CAWSVGGGRTDTQYF.

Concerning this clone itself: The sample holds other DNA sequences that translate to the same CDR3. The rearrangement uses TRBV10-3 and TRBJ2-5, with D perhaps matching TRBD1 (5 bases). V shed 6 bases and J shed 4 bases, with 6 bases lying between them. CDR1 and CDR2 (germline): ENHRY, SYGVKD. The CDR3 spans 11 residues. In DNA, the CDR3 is TGTGCCATCAGCCAGGGAGAGACCCAGTACTTC. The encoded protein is CAISQGETQYF.

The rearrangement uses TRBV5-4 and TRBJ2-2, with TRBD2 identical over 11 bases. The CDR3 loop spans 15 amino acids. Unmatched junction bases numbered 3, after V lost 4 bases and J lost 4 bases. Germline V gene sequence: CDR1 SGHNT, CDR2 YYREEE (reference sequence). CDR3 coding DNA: TGTGCCAGCAGCCCCCTAGCGGGAGGCACCGGGGAGCTGTTTTTT. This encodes CASSPLAGGTGELFF.

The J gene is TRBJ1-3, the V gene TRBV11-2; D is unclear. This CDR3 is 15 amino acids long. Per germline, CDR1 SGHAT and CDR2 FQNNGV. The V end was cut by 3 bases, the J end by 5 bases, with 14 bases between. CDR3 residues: CASSFSEGGRNTIYF. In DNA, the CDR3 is TGTGCCAGCAGCTTTTCAGAGGGTGGTCGAAACACCATATATTTT.

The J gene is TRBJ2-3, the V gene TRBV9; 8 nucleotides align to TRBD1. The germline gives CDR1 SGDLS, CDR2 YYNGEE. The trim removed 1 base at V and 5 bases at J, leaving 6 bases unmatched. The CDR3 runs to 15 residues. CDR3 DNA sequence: TGTGCCAGCAGCGTAAAAGGGACAGGTCAAGATACGCAGTATTTT. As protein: CASSVKGTGQDTQYF. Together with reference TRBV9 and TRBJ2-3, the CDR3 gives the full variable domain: DSGVTQTPKHLITATGQRVTLRCSPRSGDLSVYWYQQSLDQGLQFLIQYYNGEERAKGNILERFSAQQFPDLHSELNLSSLELGDSALYFCASSVKGTGQDTQYFGPGTRLTVL.

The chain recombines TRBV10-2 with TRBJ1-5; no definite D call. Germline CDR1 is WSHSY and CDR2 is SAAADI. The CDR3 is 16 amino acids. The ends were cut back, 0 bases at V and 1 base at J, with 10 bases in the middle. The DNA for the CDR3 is TGCGCCAGCAGTGAGTCCGGGCTGGGGAGCAATCAGCCCCAGCATTTT. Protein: CASSESGLGSNQPQHF.

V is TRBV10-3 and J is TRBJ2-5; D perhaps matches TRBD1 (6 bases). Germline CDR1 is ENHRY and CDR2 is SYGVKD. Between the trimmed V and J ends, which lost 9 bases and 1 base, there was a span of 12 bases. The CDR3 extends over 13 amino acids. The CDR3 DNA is TGTGCCATTAAACAGGGTCTCCAAGAGACCCAGTACTTC. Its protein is CAIKQGLQETQYF.

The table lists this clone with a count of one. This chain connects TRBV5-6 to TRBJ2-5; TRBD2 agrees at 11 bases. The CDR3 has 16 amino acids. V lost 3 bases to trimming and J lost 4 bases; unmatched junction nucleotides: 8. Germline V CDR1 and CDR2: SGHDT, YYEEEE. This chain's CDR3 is CASSSQLAGGLETQYF. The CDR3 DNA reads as TGTGCCAGCAGCTCTCAGCTAGCGGGAGGTTTAGAGACCCAGTACTTC.

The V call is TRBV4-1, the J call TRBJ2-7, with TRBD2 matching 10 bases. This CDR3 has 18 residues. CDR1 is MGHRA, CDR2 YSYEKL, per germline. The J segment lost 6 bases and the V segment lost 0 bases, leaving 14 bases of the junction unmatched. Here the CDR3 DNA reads TGCGCCAGCAGCCAAGAGCTCCCTCTACTAGCGGGAACCCCCGAGCAGTACTTC. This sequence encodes CASSQELPLLAGTPEQYF.

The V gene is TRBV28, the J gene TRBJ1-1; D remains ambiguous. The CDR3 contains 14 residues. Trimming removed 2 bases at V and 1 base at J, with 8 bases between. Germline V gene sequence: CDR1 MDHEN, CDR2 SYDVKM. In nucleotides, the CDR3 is TGTGCCAGCAGTTTAGTTCAAGAGAACACTGAAGCTTTCTTT. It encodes CASSLVQENTEAFF. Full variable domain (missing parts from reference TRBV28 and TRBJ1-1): DVKVTQSSRYLVKRTGEKVFLECVQDMDHENMFWYRQDPGLGLRLIYFSYDVKMKEKGDIPEGYSVSREKKERFSLILESASTNQTSMYLCASSLVQENTEAFFGQGTRLTVV.

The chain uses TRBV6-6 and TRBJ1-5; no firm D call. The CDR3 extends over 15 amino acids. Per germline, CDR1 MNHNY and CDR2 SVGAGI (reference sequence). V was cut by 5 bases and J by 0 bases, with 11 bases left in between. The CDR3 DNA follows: TGTGCCAGCAGTAGTTACGGCCCTAGCAATCAGCCCCAGCATTTT. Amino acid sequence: CASSSYGPSNQPQHF.

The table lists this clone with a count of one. In nucleotides, the CDR3 is TGTGCCAGCAAAGGCCCCCCTTGGGCCGAGCAGTACTTC. It encodes CASKGPPWAEQYF. The chain joins TRBV6-5 to TRBJ2-7; no clear D. CDR3 length: 13 amino acids. Germline assignment: CDR1 MNHEY and CDR2 SVGAGI. The V end was cut by 7 bases, the J end by 6 bases, with 16 bases between.

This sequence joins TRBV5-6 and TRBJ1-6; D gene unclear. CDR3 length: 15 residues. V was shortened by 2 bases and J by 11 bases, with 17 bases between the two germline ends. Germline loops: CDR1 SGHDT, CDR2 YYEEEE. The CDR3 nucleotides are TGTGCCAGCAGCTTTGGGTACGGCGCCGAGACACCCCTCCACTTT. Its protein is CASSFGYGAETPLHF.

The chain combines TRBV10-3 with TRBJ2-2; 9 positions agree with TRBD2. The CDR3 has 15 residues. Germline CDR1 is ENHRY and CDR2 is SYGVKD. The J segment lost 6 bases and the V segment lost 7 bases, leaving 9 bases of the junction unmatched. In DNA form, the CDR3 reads TGTGCCATCAACGCGGGAGGGGTTTTATCCGGGGAGCTGTTTTTT. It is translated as CAINAGGVLSGELFF.

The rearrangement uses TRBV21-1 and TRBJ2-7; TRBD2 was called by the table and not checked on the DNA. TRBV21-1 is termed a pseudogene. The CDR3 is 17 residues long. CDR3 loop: CASRNGGLAGGTYEQYF. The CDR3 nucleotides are TGTGCCAGCCGAAATGGGGGGTTAGCGGGAGGAACCTACGAGCAGTACTTC.

CDR3 bases: TGTGCCAGCATGGACCGGGAGCGGCATGGCTACACCTTC. Residues: CASMDRERHGYTF. The chain couples TRBV9 to TRBJ1-2; no definite D call. The CDR3 extends over 13 amino acids. Deletions cut 6 bases from V and 6 bases from J, with 15 bases between. From germline, CDR1 is SGDLS and CDR2 YYNGEE.

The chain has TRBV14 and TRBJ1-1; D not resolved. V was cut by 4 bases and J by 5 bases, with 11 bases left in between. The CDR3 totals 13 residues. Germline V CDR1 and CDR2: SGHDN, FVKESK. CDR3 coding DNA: TGTGCCAGCAGCCTCGGGTCAAGGACTGAAGCTTTCTTT. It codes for CASSLGSRTEAFF.

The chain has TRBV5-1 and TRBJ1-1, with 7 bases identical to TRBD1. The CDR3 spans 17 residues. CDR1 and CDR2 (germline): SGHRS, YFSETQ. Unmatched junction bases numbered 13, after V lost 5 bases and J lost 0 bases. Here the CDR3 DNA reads TGCGCCAGCAGTAGTCAGGGGGAAGTCTCCATGAACACTGAAGCTTTCTTT. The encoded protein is CASSSQGEVSMNTEAFF.